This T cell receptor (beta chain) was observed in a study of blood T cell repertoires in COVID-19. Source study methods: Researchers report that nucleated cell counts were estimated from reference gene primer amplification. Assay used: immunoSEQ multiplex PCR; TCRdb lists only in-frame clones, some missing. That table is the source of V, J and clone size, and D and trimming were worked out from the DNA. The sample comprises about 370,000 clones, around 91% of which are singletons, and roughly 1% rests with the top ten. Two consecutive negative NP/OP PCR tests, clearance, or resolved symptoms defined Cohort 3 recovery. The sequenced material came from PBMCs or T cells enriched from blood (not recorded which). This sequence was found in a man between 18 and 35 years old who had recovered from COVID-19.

The chain's CDR3 is CASSFKGVYEQYF. The CDR3 nucleotides are TGTGCCAGCAGTTTTAAGGGGGTTTACGAGCAGTACTTC. V is TRBV12-3 or TRBV12-4 and J is TRBJ2-7, with D maybe TRBD1 (6 bases). The CDR3 length is 13 residues. V dropped 3 bases and J dropped 4 bases, with 10 bases sitting between them.